This T cell receptor (beta chain) was retrieved from a study of early T cells in non-severe SARS-CoV-2 infection. TCRdb reprocessed the 5' RACE reads with MiXCR, giving one entry per CDR3 protein. In the table there are about 19,000 distinct CDR3 sequences, around 4.2% of which are singletons. The CDR3 runs 18 residues. V gave up 1 base and J gave up 3 bases; unmatched junction bases: 15. Germline V lookup: CDR1 SGHRS, CDR2 YFSETQ. This clonotype was detected many times. Sequenced: whole blood. V and J are TRBV5-1 and TRBJ1-2; 7 bases align to TRBD1. This receptor was identified in an adult who was a healthcare worker with PCR-confirmed SARS-CoV-2 infection or an uninfected control (not recorded which). CDR3: CASSLIYSDRPHDYGYTF. The CDR3 DNA reads TGCGCCAGCAGCTTGATCTATTCGGACAGGCCTCATGACTATGGCTACACCTTC. The whole variable domain, filled in from reference TRBV5-1 and TRBJ1-2, reads KAGVTQTPRYLIKTRGQQVTLSCSPISGHRSVSWYQQTPGQGLQFLFEYFSETQRNKGNFPGRFSGRQFSNSRSEMNVSTLELGDSALYLCASSLIYSDRPHDYGYTFGSGTRLTVV.